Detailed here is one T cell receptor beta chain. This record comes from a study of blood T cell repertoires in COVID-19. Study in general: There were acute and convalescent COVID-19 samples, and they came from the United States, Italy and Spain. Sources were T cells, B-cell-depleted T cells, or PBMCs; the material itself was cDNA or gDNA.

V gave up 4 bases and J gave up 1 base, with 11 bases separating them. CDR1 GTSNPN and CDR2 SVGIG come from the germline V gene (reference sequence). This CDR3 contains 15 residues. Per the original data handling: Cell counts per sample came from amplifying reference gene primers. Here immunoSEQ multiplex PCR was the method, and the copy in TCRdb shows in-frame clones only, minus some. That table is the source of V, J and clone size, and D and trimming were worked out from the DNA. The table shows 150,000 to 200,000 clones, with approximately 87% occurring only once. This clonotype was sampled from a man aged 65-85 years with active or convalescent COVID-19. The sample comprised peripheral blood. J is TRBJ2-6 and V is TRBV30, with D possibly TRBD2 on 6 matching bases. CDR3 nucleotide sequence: TGTGCCTGGACTCCCCGGGGGTCTGGGGCCAACGTCCTGACTTTC. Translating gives CAWTPRGSGANVLTF.